The following is a T cell receptor (beta chain) sequence with its context. In the absence of a count, this clonotype is rated large (0.1 to 1%) from its frequency. Its specific antigen is unknown. The record originates from a study of diagnostic markers for celiac disease (dated by TCRdb to about 2020). The CDR1 and CDR2 encoded by the germline V gene are SGHRS and YFSETQ. Taken from cysteine to phenylalanine, the CDR3 has 14 residues. No DNA accompanies this entry. Sequencing took place on an Illumina MiSeq. TCRdb reprocessed the reads and provides one entry for every CDR3 protein sequence; no DNA is given. The record for this sample contains roughly 1,200 distinct CDR3 sequences. The top ten clonotypes cover under 13% of the sample.

The source of this sequence is a human donor. Source material: either unsorted cells or a sorted T cell fraction (not recorded which). The chain joins TRBV5-1 to TRBJ2-3. The CDR3 region reads CASSAGISTDTQYF.